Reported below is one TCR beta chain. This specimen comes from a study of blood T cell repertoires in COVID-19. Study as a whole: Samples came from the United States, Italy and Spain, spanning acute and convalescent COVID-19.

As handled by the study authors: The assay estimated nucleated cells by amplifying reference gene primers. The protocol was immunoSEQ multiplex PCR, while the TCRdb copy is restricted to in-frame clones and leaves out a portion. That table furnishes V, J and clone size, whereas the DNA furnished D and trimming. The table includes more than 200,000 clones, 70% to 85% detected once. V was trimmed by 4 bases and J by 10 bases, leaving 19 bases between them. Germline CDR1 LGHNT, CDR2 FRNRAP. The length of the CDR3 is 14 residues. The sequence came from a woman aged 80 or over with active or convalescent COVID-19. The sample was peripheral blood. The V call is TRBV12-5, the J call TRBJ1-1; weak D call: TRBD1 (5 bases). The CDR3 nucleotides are TGTGCTAGTGGTTCTCACCCCCAGGGCTGGTCAGCTTTCTTT. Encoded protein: CASGSHPQGWSAFF.